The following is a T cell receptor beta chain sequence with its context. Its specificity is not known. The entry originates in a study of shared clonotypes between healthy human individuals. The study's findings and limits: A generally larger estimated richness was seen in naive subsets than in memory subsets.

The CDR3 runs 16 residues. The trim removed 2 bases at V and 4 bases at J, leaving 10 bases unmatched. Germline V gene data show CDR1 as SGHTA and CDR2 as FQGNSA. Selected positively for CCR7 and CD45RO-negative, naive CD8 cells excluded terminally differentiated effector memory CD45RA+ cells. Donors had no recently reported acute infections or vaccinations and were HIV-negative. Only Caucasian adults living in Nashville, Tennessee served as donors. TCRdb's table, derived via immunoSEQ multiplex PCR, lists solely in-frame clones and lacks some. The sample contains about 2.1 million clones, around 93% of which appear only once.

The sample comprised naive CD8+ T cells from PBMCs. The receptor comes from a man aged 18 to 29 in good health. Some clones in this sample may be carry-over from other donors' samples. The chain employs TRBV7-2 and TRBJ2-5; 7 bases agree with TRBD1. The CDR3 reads CASSLHRDSPRETQYF. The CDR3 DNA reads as TGTGCCAGCAGCTTACATCGGGACAGCCCTCGAGAGACCCAGTACTTC.